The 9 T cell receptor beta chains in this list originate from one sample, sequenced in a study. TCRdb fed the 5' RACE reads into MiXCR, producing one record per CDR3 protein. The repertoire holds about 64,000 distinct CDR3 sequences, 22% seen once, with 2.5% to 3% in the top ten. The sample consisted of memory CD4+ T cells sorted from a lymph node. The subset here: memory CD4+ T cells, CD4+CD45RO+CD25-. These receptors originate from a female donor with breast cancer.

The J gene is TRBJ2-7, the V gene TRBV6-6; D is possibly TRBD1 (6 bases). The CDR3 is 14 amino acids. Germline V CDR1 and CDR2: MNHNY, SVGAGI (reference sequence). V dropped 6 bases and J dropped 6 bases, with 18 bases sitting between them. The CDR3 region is CASSRTAPISEQYF. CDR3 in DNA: TGTGCCAGCAGCCGGACAGCTCCCATCAGCGAGCAGTACTTC.

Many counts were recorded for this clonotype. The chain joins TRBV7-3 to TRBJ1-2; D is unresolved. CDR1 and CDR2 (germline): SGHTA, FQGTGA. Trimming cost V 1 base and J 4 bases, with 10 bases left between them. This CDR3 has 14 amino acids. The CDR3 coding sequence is TGTGCCAGCAGCTTAAAAGGGTTGGTCTATGGCTACACCTTC. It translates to CASSLKGLVYGYTF.

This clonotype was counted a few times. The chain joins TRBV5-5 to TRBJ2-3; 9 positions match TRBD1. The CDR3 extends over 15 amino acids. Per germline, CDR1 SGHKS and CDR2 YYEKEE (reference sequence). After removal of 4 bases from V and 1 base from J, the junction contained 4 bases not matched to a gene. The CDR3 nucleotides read TGTGCCAGCAGCCGGACAGGGGACCGCACAGATACGCAGTATTTT. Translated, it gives CASSRTGDRTDTQYF. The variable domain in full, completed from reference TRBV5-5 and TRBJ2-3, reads DAGVTQSPTHLIKTRGQQVTLRCSPISGHKSVSWYQQVLGQGPQFIFQYYEKEERGRGNFPDRFSARQFPNYSSELNVNALLLGDSALYLCASSRTGDRTDTQYFGPGTRLTVL.

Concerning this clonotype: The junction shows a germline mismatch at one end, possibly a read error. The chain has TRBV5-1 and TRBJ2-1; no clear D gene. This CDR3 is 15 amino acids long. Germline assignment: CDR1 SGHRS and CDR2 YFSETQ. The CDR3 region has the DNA TGCGCCAGCAGCTTGAAGGGTAGTAATATCGATGAGCAGTCCTTC. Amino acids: CASSLKGSNIDEQSF.

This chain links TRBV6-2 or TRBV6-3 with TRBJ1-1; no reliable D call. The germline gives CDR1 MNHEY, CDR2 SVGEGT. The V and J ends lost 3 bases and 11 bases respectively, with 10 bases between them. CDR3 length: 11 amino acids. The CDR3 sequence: CASSYSADAFF. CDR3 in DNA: TGTGCCAGCAGTTATTCCGCCGATGCTTTCTTT.

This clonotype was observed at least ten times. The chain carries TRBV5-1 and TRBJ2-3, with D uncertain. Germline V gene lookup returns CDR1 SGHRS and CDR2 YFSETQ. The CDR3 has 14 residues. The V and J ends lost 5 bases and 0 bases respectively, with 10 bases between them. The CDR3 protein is CASRPGPSTDTQYF. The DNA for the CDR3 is TGCGCCAGCAGGCCCGGGCCTAGCACAGATACGCAGTATTTT.

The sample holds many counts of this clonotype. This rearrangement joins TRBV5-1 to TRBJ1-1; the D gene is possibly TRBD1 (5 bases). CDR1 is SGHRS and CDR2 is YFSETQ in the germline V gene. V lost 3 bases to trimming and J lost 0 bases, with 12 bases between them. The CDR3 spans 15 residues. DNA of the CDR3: TGCGCCAGCAGCTCTTCAGGGACGGTGAACACTGAAGCTTTCTTT. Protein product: CASSSSGTVNTEAFF.

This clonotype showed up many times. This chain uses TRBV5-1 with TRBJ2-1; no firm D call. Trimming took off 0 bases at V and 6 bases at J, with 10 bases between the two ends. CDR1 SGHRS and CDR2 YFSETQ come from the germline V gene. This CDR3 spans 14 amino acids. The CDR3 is CASSLVPEFNEQFF. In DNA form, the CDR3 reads TGCGCCAGCAGCTTGGTACCGGAATTCAATGAGCAGTTCTTC.

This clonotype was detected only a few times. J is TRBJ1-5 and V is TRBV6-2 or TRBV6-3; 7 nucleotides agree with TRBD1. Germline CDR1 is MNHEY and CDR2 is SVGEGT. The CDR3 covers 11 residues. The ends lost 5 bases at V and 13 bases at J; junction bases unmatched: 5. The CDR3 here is CASSQPGQQHF. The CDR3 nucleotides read TGTGCCAGCAGTCAACCGGGACAGCAGCATTTT.